This TCR beta chain comes out of a study of CD8 T cells in ankylosing spondylitis. This clonotype has at least ten counts. Antigen specificity is unknown. Study results and caveats: Disease-linked clones had a CD8+ phenotype and relatively low frequency in peripheral blood. A motif in TCR beta, a set of 8 or 9 highly homologous variants, appeared characteristic of ankylosing spondylitis blood.

The V gene's germline CDR1 is MNHEY and CDR2 SVGEGT. This CDR3 is built from 17 residues. The junction had 10 bases not matched to a gene; V was cut back by 2 bases and J by 3 bases. By quantitative 5'-RACE with molecular barcodes, the TCR beta libraries were made. One entry per CDR3 protein results from TCRdb running MiXCR on the 5' RACE reads. This sample has 200,000 or so distinct CDR3 sequences; 15% to 20% occur once, and the top ten carry 4.3%. The sequence was obtained from a male donor between 5 and 35 years old with ankylosing spondylitis or in good health (not recorded which). The V and J genes are TRBV6-2 or TRBV6-3 and TRBJ1-1; TRBD1 agrees at 9 bases. Sequenced sample: blood, either unsorted or a sorted T cell fraction (not recorded which). CDR3 in DNA: TGTGCCAGCAGTTACCGGGACAGGGAAAGACAGGACACTGAAGCTTTCTTT. It specifies CASSYRDRERQDTEAFF.